This T cell receptor beta chain was found in a study of T-cell reconstitution after alpha-beta-depleted transplantation in children. Germline lookup yields CDR1 SQVTM and CDR2 ANQGSEA. There are 10 residues in the CDR3. The V and J ends lost 7 bases and 8 bases respectively, with 9 bases between them. Study conclusions and caveats: The origin of high day-60 TCRbeta diversity in some patients lay in surviving recipient T cells and thymic progenitors. Expanded clones from the graft, numbering several hundred, reportedly supplied alpha-beta T cells about two months after transplant. Once a year had passed after transplant, T-cell counts and diversity came mostly from newly produced T cells.

This clonotype was recorded many times. The antigen is not known. A TCRbeta library incorporating unique molecular identifiers was prepared. TCRdb used MiXCR to reprocess the PCR reads, holding one entry per CDR3 protein. The sample includes 490,000 or so distinct CDR3 sequences, 8% to 11% seen only once; the top ten take 2%. The TCR sequence derives from a child aged 2-9 years with inherited bone marrow failure, due to receive a stem cell transplant. The sequencing here drew on PBMCs, taken before TCRalphabeta/CD19-depleted stem cell transplant. The chain carries TRBV29-1 and TRBJ2-4; D is undetermined. CDR3: CSAGVDIQYF. The CDR3 DNA sequence: TGCAGCGCCGGCGTGGACATTCAGTACTTC.